This TCR beta chain was captured by sequencing in a study of cytomegalovirus exposure and HLA in healthy donors. Overall study findings and caveats: According to a later analysis, most TCR beta chains associated with CMV appeared HLA-restricted. Indistinguishability led to the exclusion of some V segments, TRBV6-2 and TRBV6-3 included.

The trim removed 1 base at V and 3 bases at J, leaving 2 bases unmatched. This CDR3 is built from 15 residues. Germline lookup yields CDR1 LNHDA and CDR2 SQIVND (reference sequence). Among the donors, all were healthy bone marrow donors. The PCR was carried out with 60 Vbeta primers and 13 Jbeta primers. The table came from immunoSEQ multiplex PCR; TCRdb's copy has only in-frame clones and leaves some out. There are about 140,000 clones in the sample; 73% occur only once, and around 1.2% lies in the top ten. As regards this clone: The antigen remains unidentified.

The sequenced sample consisted of PBMCs. J is TRBJ2-1 and V is TRBV19, with TRBD1 identical over 8 bases. This TCR derives from a woman in her thirties or forties in good health and CMV-seronegative. CDR3 coding DNA: TGTGCCAGTAGTATAGTTGGGACAGGCTACAATGAGCAGTTCTTC. This codes for CASSIVGTGYNEQFF.